One sample yielded the 5 T cell receptor beta chains listed below, sequenced in a study of blood T cell repertoires in COVID-19. Clones were sequenced by immunoSEQ multiplex PCR, and TCRdb holds only the in-frame ones, with some missing. The sample includes 50,000 to 70,000 clones, 70% to 85% of them seen just once. Material: peripheral blood. All receptors derive from a man in his 70s with active COVID-19.

V usage is TRBV7-3 and J usage is TRBJ1-2; 7 bases fit TRBD1. In germline, CDR1 is SGHTA, CDR2 FQGTGA. The CDR3 length is 14 residues. The junction had 13 bases not matched to a gene; V was cut back by 5 bases and J by 10 bases. The CDR3 DNA follows: TGTGCCAGCAGCCCCACGACAGGGAATTCCCTCTACACCTTC. Protein sequence: CASSPTTGNSLYTF.

The chain links TRBV7-9 to TRBJ1-1; TRBD1 aligns across 11 bases. The germline V gene has CDR1 SEHNR and CDR2 FQNEAQ (reference sequence). Trimming took 6 bases from V and 1 from J; bases not matched to a gene: 4. The CDR3 runs 15 residues. The CDR3 DNA is TGTGCCAGCAGAGGACAGGGGGCAAAGAACACTGAAGCTTTCTTT. This gives the protein CASRGQGAKNTEAFF.

This chain connects TRBV28 to TRBJ1-6; D is ambiguous. Trimming stripped 3 bases from V and 0 bases from J, with 15 bases between. Germline V CDR1 and CDR2: MDHEN, SYDVKM. The CDR3 runs to 18 residues. The CDR3, as DNA: TGTGCCAGCAGTTTGCAAGTTCGGGGAAGCTCCTATAATTCACCCCTCCACTTT. It translates to CASSLQVRGSSYNSPLHF.

This chain connects TRBV4-1 to TRBJ1-5; 8 nucleotides line up with TRBD1. The CDR3 spans 19 residues. The germline V gene has CDR1 MGHRA and CDR2 YSYEKL. V shed 1 base, J shed 0 bases, and the junction held 11 bases outside the gene matches. In DNA form, the CDR3 reads TGCGCCAGCAGCCAAGCCACCAGGGGGCCAGGTTATAGCAATCAGCCCCAGCATTTT. It translates to CASSQATRGPGYSNQPQHF.

The J gene is TRBJ1-5, the V gene TRBV3-1 (or the pseudogene TRBV3-2); D gene ambiguous. The CDR3 has 14 residues. Germline-derived CDR1 and CDR2 are LGHDT and YNNKEL (reference sequence). Trimming stripped 4 bases from V and 7 bases from J, with 14 bases between. The DNA of the CDR3 is TGTGCCAGCAGCCTTAACCACATTCGCCAGCCCCAGCATTTT. It is translated as CASSLNHIRQPQHF.